Listed below are T cell receptor beta chains from one sample, sequenced in a study of cytomegalovirus exposure and HLA in healthy donors. The method was immunoSEQ multiplex PCR; TCRdb's version includes in-frame clones alone and lacks a portion of them. The table lists 110,000 to 150,000 clones, 80% to 95% of them singletons. Sequencing input: PBMCs. The receptor source for this set is a man between 18 and 29 years old in good health and CMV-seronegative. The CDR3 runs from the conserved cysteine through the conserved F or W. A D gene is named only where the DNA matches it firmly. Clone sizes are given selectively: once, few, many, or a class where the clone is expanded.

abundance,d_gene,j_gene,v_gene,CDR3aa,CDR3nt
.,TRBD2,TRBJ2-1,TRBV6-1,CASTSGGARDEQFF,TGTGCCAGTACTAGCGGGGGGGCCCGCGATGAGCAGTTCTTC
.,TRBD2,TRBJ2-5,TRBV30,CAWSGGSETQYF,TGTGCCTGGAGCGGGGGGTCGGAGACCCAGTACTTC
.,.,TRBJ2-3,TRBV5-1,CASSLVGVTDTQYF,TGCGCCAGCAGCTTGGTAGGGGTCACAGATACGCAGTATTTT
.,.,TRBJ2-1,TRBV6-1,CASSEGLAPYNEQFF,TGTGCCAGCAGTGAAGGACTCGCACCTTACAATGAGCAGTTCTTC
.,.,TRBJ2-6,TRBV5-4,CASSREGGSGANVLTF,TGTGCCAGCAGCCGTGAGGGCGGCTCTGGGGCCAACGTCCTGACTTTC
.,.,TRBJ1-1,TRBV10-2,CASSESAAEAFF,TGCGCCAGCAGTGAGTCGGCAGCTGAAGCTTTCTTT
once,.,TRBJ1-4,TRBV19,CASSIESGRYEKLFF,TGTGCCAGTAGTATAGAGTCAGGGCGTTATGAAAAACTGTTTTTT
.,TRBD1,TRBJ1-4,TRBV6-5,CASSFQGQVGEKLFF,TGTGCCAGCAGTTTTCAGGGACAGGTTGGTGAAAAACTGTTTTTT
.,TRBD1,TRBJ1-4,TRBV27,CASSRPGQGEKLFF,TGTGCCAGCAGTCGTCCGGGACAGGGTGAAAAACTGTTTTTT
.,TRBD2,TRBJ2-1,TRBV10-3,CANTPRLAGANEQFF,TGTGCCAACACCCCTCGGCTAGCGGGAGCCAATGAGCAGTTCTTC
.,TRBD1,TRBJ2-4,TRBV19,CASTRTGGVKNIQYF,TGTGCCAGTACCCGGACAGGGGGCGTCAAAAACATTCAGTACTTC
.,.,TRBJ1-2,TRBV7-2,CASRTGRPLNYGYTF,TGTGCCAGCAGAACAGGACGCCCCCTTAACTATGGCTACACCTTC
few,.,TRBJ1-1,TRBV2,CASSEVVAFF,TGTGCCAGCAGTGAAGTCGTGGCTTTCTTT
.,.,TRBJ1-1,TRBV29-1,CSVEGRPEAFF,TGCAGCGTTGAAGGCAGGCCTGAAGCTTTCTTT
.,TRBD2,TRBJ2-2,TRBV19,CASMVIAGTGELFF,TGTGCCAGTATGGTAATAGCGGGAACCGGGGAGCTGTTTTTT
few,.,TRBJ1-2,TRBV20-1,CSAKEYGYTF,TGCAGTGCTAAGGAGTATGGCTACACCTTC
.,TRBD1,TRBJ2-5,TRBV18,CASSLDREETQYF,TGTGCCAGCTCATTAGACAGGGAAGAGACCCAGTACTTC
.,TRBD1,TRBJ1-1,TRBV10-3,CAIRPGQGALTTEAFF,TGTGCCATCAGGCCGGGACAGGGGGCTTTGACCACTGAAGCTTTCTTT
few,.,TRBJ1-1,TRBV5-6,CASSSRRTEAFF,TGTGCCAGCAGCTCTAGGAGGACTGAAGCTTTCTTT
.,.,TRBJ1-1,TRBV7-6,CASSLAPTANTEAFF,TGTGCCAGCAGCTTAGCGCCGACAGCGAACACTGAAGCTTTCTTT
.,TRBD1,TRBJ1-1,TRBV10-3,CAISPTGLNTEAFF,TGTGCCATCAGTCCGACAGGGCTGAACACTGAAGCTTTCTTT
once,.,TRBJ1-2,TRBV6-1,CASSDAAGGHYGYTF,TGTGCCAGCAGTGACGCTGCGGGTGGGCACTATGGCTACACCTTC
once,TRBD2,TRBJ2-1,TRBV5-1,CASSLDSGRYNEQFF,TGCGCCAGCAGCTTGGATAGCGGGCGCTACAATGAGCAGTTCTTC
.,.,TRBJ2-2,TRBV9,CASSVGPRDKGGELFF,TGTGCCAGCAGCGTAGGTCCCAGGGACAAAGGCGGGGAGCTGTTTTTT
once,TRBD1,TRBJ1-1,TRBV9,CASSGRDSRAFF,TGTGCCAGCAGCGGACGGGACAGCCGAGCTTTCTTT
.,TRBD2,TRBJ2-5,TRBV25-1,CASGPFGGDQETQYF,TGTGCCAGCGGACCCTTCGGGGGGGACCAAGAGACCCAGTACTTC
.,.,TRBJ1-2,TRBV19,CASSTGGYGYTF,TGTGCCAGTAGCACAGGTGGCTATGGCTACACCTTC
.,.,TRBJ1-2,TRBV28,CASSLQSRGYGYTF,TGTGCCAGCAGTCTCCAATCCAGGGGCTATGGCTACACCTTC
.,.,TRBJ2-5,TRBV9,CASSSTGTYQETQYF,TGTGCCAGCAGCTCCACAGGGACCTATCAAGAGACCCAGTACTTC
.,TRBD2,TRBJ2-1,TRBV5-4,CASSFTSGSYNEQFF,TGTGCCAGCAGCTTTACTAGCGGCTCCTACAATGAGCAGTTCTTC
.,.,TRBJ2-1,TRBV25-1,CASQTTDRLSNTYNEQFF,TGTGCCAGCCAGACCACTGACAGGCTATCTAACACCTACAATGAGCAGTTCTTC
.,.,TRBJ1-5,TRBV2,CASSDSTLRFRQPQHF,TGTGCCAGCAGTGATAGTACGCTCCGCTTTCGTCAGCCCCAGCATTTT
.,.,TRBJ1-2,TRBV14,CASSQMAGVDGYTF,TGTGCCAGCAGCCAAATGGCGGGGGTCGATGGCTACACCTTC